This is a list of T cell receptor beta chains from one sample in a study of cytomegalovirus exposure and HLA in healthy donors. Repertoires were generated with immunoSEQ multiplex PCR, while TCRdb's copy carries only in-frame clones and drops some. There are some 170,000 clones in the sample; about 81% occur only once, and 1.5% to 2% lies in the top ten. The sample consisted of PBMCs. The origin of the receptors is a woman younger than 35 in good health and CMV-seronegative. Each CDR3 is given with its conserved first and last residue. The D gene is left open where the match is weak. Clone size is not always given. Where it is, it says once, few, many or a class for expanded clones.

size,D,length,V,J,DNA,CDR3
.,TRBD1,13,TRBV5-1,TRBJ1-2,TGCGCCAGCAGCCCCCGGGACAGCTATGGCTACACCTTC,CASSPRDSYGYTF
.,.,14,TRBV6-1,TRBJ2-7,TGTGCCAGCAGTGAAGGTGGGCGGGGCTACGAGCAGTACTTC,CASSEGGRGYEQYF
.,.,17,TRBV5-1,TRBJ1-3,TGCGCCAGCAGATTGGAAGTTGGGGGCCCCCGGCGAAACACCATATATTTT,CASRLEVGGPRRNTIYF
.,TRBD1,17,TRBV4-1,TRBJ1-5,TGCGCCAGCAGCCAGACAGGGGGCGAGACGGATGTTCAGCCCCAGCATTTT,CASSQTGGETDVQPQHF
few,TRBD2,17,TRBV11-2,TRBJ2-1,TGTGCCAGCAGCCCGACCGGACTAGCGGCTCACGGGAATGAGCAGTTCTTC,CASSPTGLAAHGNEQFF
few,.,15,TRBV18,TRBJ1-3,TGTGCCAGCTCACCACCGGCCAACTCTGGAAACACCATATATTTT,CASSPPANSGNTIYF
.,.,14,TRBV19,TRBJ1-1,TGTGCCAGTACCCTCTCCCCAGGGTACACTGAAGCTTTCTTT,CASTLSPGYTEAFF
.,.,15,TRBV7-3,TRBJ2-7,TGTGCCAGCAGCCCTACTCGGACACCATGGCGCGAGCAGTACTTC,CASSPTRTPWREQYF
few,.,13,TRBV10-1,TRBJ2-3,TGCGCCAGCAGTGAGAGTGGTAGAGATACGCAGTATTTT,CASSESGRDTQYF
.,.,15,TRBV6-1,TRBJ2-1,TGCGCCAGCAGTGAAGGGGGACTGAGACTAAGTGAGCAGTTCTTC,CASSEGGLRLSEQFF
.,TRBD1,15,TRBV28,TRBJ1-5,TGTGCCAGCAGAAGACAGGGGGTCCCACGTCAGCCCCAGCATTTT,CASRRQGVPRQPQHF
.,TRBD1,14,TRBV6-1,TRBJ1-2,TGTGCCAGCAGGCCCCGGGACAGTCCTTATGGCTACACCTTC,CASRPRDSPYGYTF
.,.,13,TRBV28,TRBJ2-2,.,CASQYRRAGELFF
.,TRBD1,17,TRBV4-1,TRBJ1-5,TGCGCCAGCAGCCAAGGAGGGGTGACAGGGACTGGGACGCGCCAGCATTTT,CASSQGGVTGTGTRQHF
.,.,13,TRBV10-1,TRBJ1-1,TGCGCCAGCAGTGTCCGCGGGGACACTGAAGCTTTCTTT,CASSVRGDTEAFF
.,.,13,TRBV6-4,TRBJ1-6,TGTGCCAGCAGTCGGTCCGAGGCTTCACCCCTCCACTTT,CASSRSEASPLHF
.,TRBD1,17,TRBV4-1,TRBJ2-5,TGCGCCAGCAGCCCCGACAGGGGGGCTGCTGTTCAAGAGACCCAGTACTTC,CASSPDRGAAVQETQYF
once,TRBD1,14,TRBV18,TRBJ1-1,TGTGCCAGCTCACCCACGACAGGGGGCACTGAAGCTTTCTTT,CASSPTTGGTEAFF
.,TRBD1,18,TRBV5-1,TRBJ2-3,TGCGCCAGCAGCCCCGGGACAGGTTACCATTCTAGCACAGATACGCAGTATTTT,CASSPGTGYHSSTDTQYF
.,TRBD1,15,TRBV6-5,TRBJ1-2,TGTGCCAGCAGTGGCCGCGGGCAGGGGGGTGATGGCTACACCTTC,CASSGRGQGGDGYTF
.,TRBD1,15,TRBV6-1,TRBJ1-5,TGTGCCAGCAGAACACAGGGGCCATCGGTTCAGCCCCAGCATTTT,CASRTQGPSVQPQHF
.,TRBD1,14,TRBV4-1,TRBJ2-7,TGCGCCAGCAGCCCGGACAGGCTAACCTACGAGCAGTACTTC,CASSPDRLTYEQYF
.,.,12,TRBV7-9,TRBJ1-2,TGTGCCAGCAGCTCAGGTTACTATGGCTACACCTTC,CASSSGYYGYTF
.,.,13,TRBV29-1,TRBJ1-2,TGCAGCGGCGAGAGGAGGTCCGGACGTGGCTACACCTTC,CSGERRSGRGYTF
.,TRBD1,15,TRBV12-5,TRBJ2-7,TGTGCTAGTGGTCCCTCCGGGACAGAGTTACGAGAGCAGTACTTC,CASGPSGTELREQYF
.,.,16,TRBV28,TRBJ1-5,TGTGCCAGCAGTTTACGGTTTACAGGGCATCGGCAGCCCCAGCATTTT,CASSLRFTGHRQPQHF
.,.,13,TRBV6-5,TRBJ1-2,TGTGCCAGCAGCCCGACGGGGAACTATGGCTACACCTTC,CASSPTGNYGYTF
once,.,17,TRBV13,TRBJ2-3,TGTGCCAGCAGCCGATTCGCGGGGGCCGGGGACACAGATACGCAGTATTTT,CASSRFAGAGDTDTQYF
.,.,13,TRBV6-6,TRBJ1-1,TGTGCCAGCAGTTACGCCGGGAACACTGAAGCTTTCTTT,CASSYAGNTEAFF
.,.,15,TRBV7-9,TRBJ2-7,TGTGCCAGCAGCTTAGCCAGGCCGAGCTCCTACGAGCAGTACTTC,CASSLARPSSYEQYF
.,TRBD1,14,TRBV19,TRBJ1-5,TGTGCCACCCAGACCGGACAGGGAGGTCAGCCCCAGCATTTT,CATQTGQGGQPQHF
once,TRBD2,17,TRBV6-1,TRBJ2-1,TGTGCCAGCAGTGAAGCTTTGGCGACTAGCGGATACAATGAGCAGTTCTTC,CASSEALATSGYNEQFF
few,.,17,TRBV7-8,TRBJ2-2,TGTGCCAGCAGCTTAGGTGCAGGGTGGGGAATAACCGGGGAGCTGTTTTTT,CASSLGAGWGITGELFF
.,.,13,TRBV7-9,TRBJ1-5,TGTGCCAGCAGATCAGGGGTGAATCAGCCCCAGCATTTT,CASRSGVNQPQHF
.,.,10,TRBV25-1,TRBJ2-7,TGTGCCAGCATGTCTTACGAGCAGTACTTC,CASMSYEQYF
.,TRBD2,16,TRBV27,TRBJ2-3,TGTGCCAGCAGCAGATCCCCGGGACTAAGCACAGATACGCAGTATTTT,CASSRSPGLSTDTQYF
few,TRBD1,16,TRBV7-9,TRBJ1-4,TGTGCCAGCAGCTTAGACCCGACAGGGGCAGGCGAAAAACTGTTTTTT,CASSLDPTGAGEKLFF
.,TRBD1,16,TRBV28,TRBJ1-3,TGTGCCAGCAGTTCTACCGGGACAGCCTCTGGAAACACCATATATTTT,CASSSTGTASGNTIYF
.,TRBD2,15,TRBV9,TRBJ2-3,TGTGCCAGCAGCGCAGGGACTAGCGGGGTAGATACGCAGTATTTT,CASSAGTSGVDTQYF
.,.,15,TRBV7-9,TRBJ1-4,TGTGCCAGCAGCCCCGGACACCTCCTTAATGAAAAACTGTTTTTT,CASSPGHLLNEKLFF
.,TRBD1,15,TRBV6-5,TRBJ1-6,TGTGCCAGCAGTTACTCCCCAGGGGGTAATTCACCCCTCCACTTT,CASSYSPGGNSPLHF
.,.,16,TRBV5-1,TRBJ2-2,TGCGCCAGCAGCCCAGGGGACCCCCTTATGACCGGGGAGCTGTTTTTT,CASSPGDPLMTGELFF
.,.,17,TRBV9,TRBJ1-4,TGTGCCAGCAGCGCCGGAAGGGGTCCACCGGCCAGGGAAAAACTGTTTTTT,CASSAGRGPPAREKLFF
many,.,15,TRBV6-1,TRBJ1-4,TGTGCCAGCAGTTCTCGGACAGAAGGATACGAAAAACTGTTTTTT,CASSSRTEGYEKLFF
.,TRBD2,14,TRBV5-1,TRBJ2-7,TGCGCCAGCAGCTTGTCTAGCGGGGGCAACGAGCAGTACTTC,CASSLSSGGNEQYF
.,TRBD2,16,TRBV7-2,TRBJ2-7,TGTGCCAGCAGCTTAGGTCGGCTAGCGGGAGTGTCCGAGCAGTACTTC,CASSLGRLAGVSEQYF
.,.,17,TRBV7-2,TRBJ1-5,TGTGCCAGCAGCTTAGTCCGCGGATTTAATAGCAATCAGCCCCAGCATTTT,CASSLVRGFNSNQPQHF
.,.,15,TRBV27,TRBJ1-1,TGTGCCAGCAGTTTATTGATCCAGGGGATCACTGAAGCTTTCTTT,CASSLLIQGITEAFF
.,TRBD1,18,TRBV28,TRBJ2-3,TGTGCCAGCAGTTTTCTAACAGGGGCAGGTACTAGCACAGATACGCAGTATTTT,CASSFLTGAGTSTDTQYF
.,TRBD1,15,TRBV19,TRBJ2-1,TGTGCCAGTAGTCCGGGACAGGGATTCTACAATGAGCAGTTCTTC,CASSPGQGFYNEQFF
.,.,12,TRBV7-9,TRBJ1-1,TGTTCCAGCAGCTTAAGGAGAACTGAAGCTTTCTTT,CSSSLRRTEAFF
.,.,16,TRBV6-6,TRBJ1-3,TGTGCCAGCAGTTCGGCGGCTCGATACTCTGGAAACCCCATATATTTT,CASSSAARYSGNPIYF
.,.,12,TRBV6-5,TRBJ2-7,TGTGCCAGCAGCTCTTTAGACAGTAGACTGTACTTC,CASSSLDSRLYF
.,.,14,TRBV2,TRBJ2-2,TGTGCCAGCAGTGTCATGGGGGCGGGCGGGGAGCTGTTTTTT,CASSVMGAGGELFF
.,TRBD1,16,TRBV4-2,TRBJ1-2,TGTGCCAGCAGCCGTCGATACTCCGGGACAGGGTATGGCTACACCTTC,CASSRRYSGTGYGYTF